This passage covers 29 T cell receptor beta chains from one sample sequenced in a study of blood T cells in healthy people across ages (dated by TCRdb to the mid-2010s). The receptor library was made with 5' RACE. These reads were obtained on an Illumina HiSeq 2500. A second PCR of roughly 7 to 11 cycles was performed with a sample-barcoded 5' primer and a J-beta primer mix. TCRdb reworked the public reads: Q25 trimming with fastp, MiXCR clone assembly, productive beta chains retained. Identical CDR3 proteins give one entry, which carries the most common genes and DNA. The sample profile shows about 970,000 distinct CDR3 sequences; 51% of them were found once. The biggest ten clones account for 20% to 25% of the sample. Sample: blood. Source of these receptors: a woman aged 55-69 years in good health.

This clonotype appeared a few times. This chain joins TRBV12-3 or TRBV12-4 and TRBJ1-2; the D is unclear. CDR3 length: 15 residues. Trimming pared 0 bases from V and 1 base from J, leaving 9 bases between. The CDR3 DNA follows: TGTGCCAGCAGTTTAGCGCTCCCAGTTAACTATGGCTACACCTTC. It specifies CASSLALPVNYGYTF.

The chain has TRBV20-1 and TRBJ2-1; TRBD2 aligns across 11 bases. CDR1 and CDR2 from the germline V gene are DFQATT and SNEGSKA (reference sequence). J was trimmed by 4 bases and V by 2 bases; bases with no gene match: 10. CDR3 length: 17 amino acids. DNA of the CDR3: TGCAGTGCTAGACGGGGTCCGGGACTAGCGGCATACAATGAGCAGTTCTTC. This codes for CSARRGPGLAAYNEQFF.

In this sample, this clonotype turned up a few times. Being one base from a much bigger clone, this may be a read error. The chain is built from TRBV5-1 and TRBJ2-1, with TRBD2 matching over 7 bases. Germline values: CDR1 SGHRS, CDR2 YFSETQ. This CDR3 comprises 15 residues. V shed 0 bases, J shed 7 bases, and the junction held 7 bases outside the gene matches. CDR3 sequence (DNA): TGCGCCAGCAGCTTGGTGAGCGGGGCGGGAAATGAGCAGTTCTTC. Residues: CASSLVSGAGNEQFF.

Here the CDR3 DNA reads TGCGCCAGCAGCTTGGTTGAGTTCAATGAGCAGTTCTTC. This gives the protein CASSLVEFNEQFF. The chain couples TRBV5-1 to TRBJ2-1; D gene ambiguous. The ends were cut back, 0 bases at V and 6 bases at J, with 7 bases in the middle. There are 13 residues in the CDR3. Germline loops: CDR1 SGHRS, CDR2 YFSETQ.

The CDR3 DNA reads as TGCGCCAGCAGTCAAAGGACAGGGGGTTTTTCGGCAGATACGCAGTATTTT. It yields the protein CASSQRTGGFSADTQYF. This chain links TRBV23-1 with TRBJ2-3, with 10 bases identical to TRBD1. TRBV23-1 qualifies as an ORF whose function is uncertain. V dropped 2 bases and J dropped 4; count of bases not matched to a gene: 9. This CDR3 is built from 17 residues.

The chain is built from TRBV29-1 and TRBJ2-2; TRBD2 might be the D (6 bases). The CDR3 is 15 residues long. The germline gives CDR1 SQVTM, CDR2 ANQGSEA. V shed 5 bases and J shed 2 bases, with 15 bases lying between them. The CDR3 bases are TGCAGCGTTACATTCTCTAGCGTCAACACCGGGGAGCTGTTTTTT. This encodes CSVTFSSVNTGELFF.

This clonotype was seen only a few times. The rearrangement links TRBV7-9 to TRBJ1-5; 8 nucleotides align to TRBD1. CDR3 length equals 16 residues. The trim removed 1 base at V and 0 bases at J, leaving 2 bases unmatched. CDR1 and CDR2 (germline): SEHNR, FQNEAQ (reference sequence). The CDR3 coding sequence is TGTGCCAGCAGCTTAGGCAGGGGGCATAGCAATCAGCCCCAGCATTTT. Translation: CASSLGRGHSNQPQHF.

This clonotype was seen once. The rearrangement links TRBV20-1 to TRBJ2-5, with no clear D. Trimming cost V 4 bases and J 2 bases, with 8 bases left between them. The CDR3 sequence is 12 residues long. CDR1 is DFQATT, CDR2 SNEGSKA, per germline (reference sequence). CDR3 DNA: TGCAGTGCTAACGCCAGGCAAGAGACCCAGTACTTC. Translating it yields CSANARQETQYF.

This clonotype was recorded a few times. CDR3: CASSFWVTEAFF. DNA of the CDR3: TGTGCCAGCAGCTTTTGGGTCACTGAAGCTTTCTTT. The gene calls are TRBV7-2 and TRBJ1-1; D unclear. Germline V gene sequence: CDR1 SGHTA, CDR2 FQGNSA. The CDR3 length is 12 residues. The V gene lost 3 bases and the J gene lost 4 bases, with 6 bases spanning the gap.

This clonotype has only a few counts. The chain links TRBV5-6 to TRBJ2-7, with D perhaps matching TRBD1 (5 bases). The length of the CDR3 is 13 residues. V shed 2 bases and J shed 1 base, with 7 bases lying between them. Germline CDR1 reads SGHDT; CDR2 reads YYEEEE. The CDR3 is CASSLRQSYEQYF. CDR3 DNA sequence: TGTGCCAGCAGCTTACGACAGTCCTACGAGCAGTACTTC.

The CDR3 nucleotides are TGTGCCAGCAGTATGGCTAGCGGGTTCTCCTACGAGCAGTACTTC. It yields the protein CASSMASGFSYEQYF. This rearrangement joins TRBV6-6 to TRBJ2-7, with 8 positions matching TRBD2. V lost 5 bases, J lost 0 bases, and 6 bases stayed unmatched. The CDR3 is made up of 15 amino acids. Looked up from germline, CDR1 is MNHNY and CDR2 is SVGAGI (reference sequence).

This sequence joins TRBV20-1 and TRBJ1-1; unclear D gene. Germline CDR1 and CDR2: DFQATT and SNEGSKA (reference sequence). Trimming removed 6 bases at V and 8 bases at J, with 19 bases between. The CDR3 runs to 13 residues. The CDR3 bases are TGCAGTGCCTTGAGGGCCGCCGAGGGAGAAGCTTTCTTT. Residues: CSALRAAEGEAFF.

In its sample, this clonotype was seen a few times. The V gene is TRBV24-1, the J gene TRBJ2-3; TRBD1 matches at 9 bases. This CDR3 contains 17 residues. The germline V gene encodes CDR1 KGHDR and CDR2 SFDVKD. With 3 bases clipped from V and 5 bases from J, the junction kept 11 bases outside the gene matches. CDR3 loop: CATSDPARDRARDTQYF. The CDR3 DNA sequence: TGTGCCACCAGTGATCCCGCCCGGGACAGGGCGAGAGATACGCAGTATTTT.

The sample holds a few counts of this clonotype. The V and J genes are TRBV12-3 or TRBV12-4 and TRBJ1-2, with 8 bases identical to TRBD1. V was pared by 5 bases and J by 1 base, with 21 bases of the junction left unmatched. This CDR3 comprises 20 residues. This CDR3 reads CASSTRQGHFLADSNYGYTF. CDR3 nucleotides: TGTGCCAGCAGTACACGACAGGGGCACTTCCTTGCCGACAGTAACTATGGCTACACCTTC.

This clonotype was counted ten times or more. The chain carries TRBV12-3 or TRBV12-4 and TRBJ2-5; TRBD2 agrees at 13 bases. The CDR3 has 15 residues. Unmatched junction bases numbered 5, after V lost 5 bases and J lost 5 bases. CDR3 region: CASSLLAGGSETQYF. The DNA for the CDR3 is TGTGCCAGCAGTCTACTAGCGGGAGGGTCGGAGACCCAGTACTTC.

There are many counts of this clonotype. The CDR3 spells CASSRGQKGYTF. DNA of the CDR3: TGTGCCAGCAGCCGGGGACAGAAGGGCTACACCTTC. The V call is TRBV3-1, the J call TRBJ1-2; the match to TRBD1 covers 7 bases. The CDR3 has 12 residues. V gave up 4 bases and J gave up 8 bases; unmatched junction bases: 4. Germline loops: CDR1 LGHDT, CDR2 YNNKEL (reference sequence).

The V gene is TRBV7-2, the J gene TRBJ1-2; TRBD1 is a possible D gene (5 bases). Germline V lookup: CDR1 SGHTA, CDR2 FQGNSA. V was trimmed by 1 base and J by 4 bases, leaving 16 bases between them. The CDR3 runs 16 residues. CDR3 loop: CASSLGGARTVYGYTF. As DNA, the CDR3 is TGTGCCAGCAGCTTAGGGGGCGCCAGGACTGTCTATGGCTACACCTTC.

The rearrangement joins TRBV12-3 or TRBV12-4 to TRBJ2-7; 12 bases map to TRBD2. This CDR3 has 14 amino acids. With V trimmed by 4 bases and J by 4 bases, 2 bases remained unmatched. CDR3 DNA: TGTGCCAGCAGTTGGACTAGCGGGATTTACGAGCAGTACTTC. This sequence encodes CASSWTSGIYEQYF.

This sequence joins TRBV30 and TRBJ1-1; no clear D. The CDR3 is made up of 12 amino acids. V was clipped by 3 bases and J by 3 bases, with 8 bases between them. Germline V gene data show CDR1 as GTSNPN and CDR2 as SVGIG (reference sequence). CDR3 DNA sequence: TGTGCCTGGAGCAAAGGATACACTGAAGCTTTCTTT. The encoded protein is CAWSKGYTEAFF.

V usage is TRBV25-1 and J usage is TRBJ2-3; D gene uncertain. The CDR3 consists of 12 residues. In germline, CDR1 is MGHDK, CDR2 SYGVNS. V gave up 5 bases and J gave up 2 bases, with 5 bases separating them. CDR3: CASSFTTDTQYF. The CDR3 DNA sequence: TGTGCCAGCAGTTTCACCACAGATACGCAGTATTTT.

The rearrangement uses TRBV7-2 and TRBJ1-2, with D possibly TRBD1 on 6 matching bases. Per the germline V gene, CDR1 is SGHTA and CDR2 is FQGNSA. The germline V and J ends were trimmed by 1 base and 8 bases, with 17 bases remaining between them. The CDR3 length is 15 residues. The CDR3 DNA follows: TGTGCCAGCAGCTTAGGATGGGGGGGCATGGGGGGCTACACCTTC. Protein: CASSLGWGGMGGYTF.

This clonotype was seen more than once but under ten times. The chain is built from TRBV5-5 and TRBJ1-5, with 8 bases aligning to TRBD1. The CDR3 runs 18 residues. The junction had 19 bases not matched to a gene; V was cut back by 4 bases and J by 7 bases. Germline CDR1 is SGHKS and CDR2 is YYEKEE (reference sequence). The DNA for the CDR3 is TGTGCCAGCAGCCTCAAGGGTGTAGGTGGACAGGGTATACAGCCCCAGCATTTT. Amino acid sequence: CASSLKGVGGQGIQPQHF.

V and J are TRBV4-1 and TRBJ2-3, with TRBD1 matching 7 bases. The CDR3 extends over 15 amino acids. With V trimmed by 5 bases and J by 5 bases, 10 bases remained unmatched. Germline V gives CDR1 MGHRA, CDR2 YSYEKL. The DNA for the CDR3 is TGCGCCAGCAGCAAACAGGGGACAGCAGGAGATACGCAGTATTTT. This encodes CASSKQGTAGDTQYF.

This clonotype was seen only once. The chain is built from TRBV3-1 and TRBJ2-1; TRBD1 matches at 7 bases. V dropped 2 bases and J dropped 2; count of bases not matched to a gene: 9. The CDR3 has 17 amino acids. CDR1 is LGHDT and CDR2 is YNNKEL in the germline V gene (reference sequence). The CDR3, as DNA: TGTGCCAGCAGCCAATCCCTACAGGGGCCCCCCTACAATGAGCAGTTCTTC. Protein product: CASSQSLQGPPYNEQFF.

This clonotype was observed many times. The chain has TRBV18 and TRBJ1-1; unclear D gene. Germline CDR1 and CDR2: KGHSH and LQKENI. Trimming shortened V by 2 bases and J by 0 bases, and 4 bases separated the two germline ends. The CDR3 contains 13 residues. DNA for the CDR3: TGTGCCAGCTCACCAGAAATGAACACTGAAGCTTTCTTT. Its protein product is CASSPEMNTEAFF. The whole variable domain, filled in from reference TRBV18 and TRBJ1-1, reads NAGVMQNPRHLVRRRGQEARLRCSPMKGHSHVYWYRQLPEEGLKFMVYLQKENIIDESGMPKERFSAEFPKEGPSILRIQQVVRGDSAAYFCASSPEMNTEAFFGQGTRLTVV.

This clonotype was counted only a few times. V and J are TRBV14 and TRBJ2-3, with TRBD2 identical over 8 bases. Trimming at V came to 1 base and at J to 4 bases, leaving 19 bases not matched to a gene. Germline CDR1 and CDR2: SGHDN and FVKESK. The CDR3 consists of 20 residues. The CDR3 region is CASSQVKGKLAAGSADTQYF. The CDR3 DNA reads as TGTGCCAGCAGCCAAGTGAAGGGAAAACTAGCGGCCGGAAGTGCAGATACGCAGTATTTT. Looking up the rest from reference TRBV14 and TRBJ2-3 gives the full variable domain: EAGVTQFPSHSVIEKGQTVTLRCDPISGHDNLYWYRRVMGKEIKFLLHFVKESKQDESGMPNNRFLAERTGGTYSTLKVQPAELEDSGVYFCASSQVKGKLAAGSADTQYFGPGTRLTVL.

This chain links TRBV4-3 with TRBJ2-3, with 12 nucleotides matching TRBD2. With V trimmed by 4 bases and J by 5 bases, 7 bases remained unmatched. This CDR3 has 16 amino acids. Germline V gene sequence: CDR1 LGHNA, CDR2 YSLEER. The CDR3 DNA reads as TGCGCCAGCAGCCCAACTAGCGGGAGGCCGGTAGATACGCAGTATTTT. Encoded protein: CASSPTSGRPVDTQYF.

This chain connects TRBV6-2 or TRBV6-3 to TRBJ2-2; maybe TRBD1 (6 bases). The germline V gene has CDR1 MNHEY and CDR2 SVGEGT. The germline V and J ends were trimmed by 8 bases and 0 bases, with 13 bases remaining between them. The CDR3 loop spans 15 amino acids. As DNA, the CDR3 is TGTGCCAGCGTTCGGACAGCCTCGAACACCGGGGAGCTGTTTTTT. Amino acid sequence: CASVRTASNTGELFF.

In its sample, this clonotype was seen a few times. This rearrangement joins TRBV27 to TRBJ2-7; 7 nucleotides match TRBD1. V shed 0 bases, J shed 2 bases, and the junction held 4 bases outside the gene matches. There are 15 residues in the CDR3. Germline CDR1 MNHEY, CDR2 SMNVEV (reference sequence). The CDR3 is CASSLSLGTAYEQYF. The CDR3 DNA follows: TGTGCCAGCAGTTTATCGCTGGGGACAGCCTACGAGCAGTACTTC.